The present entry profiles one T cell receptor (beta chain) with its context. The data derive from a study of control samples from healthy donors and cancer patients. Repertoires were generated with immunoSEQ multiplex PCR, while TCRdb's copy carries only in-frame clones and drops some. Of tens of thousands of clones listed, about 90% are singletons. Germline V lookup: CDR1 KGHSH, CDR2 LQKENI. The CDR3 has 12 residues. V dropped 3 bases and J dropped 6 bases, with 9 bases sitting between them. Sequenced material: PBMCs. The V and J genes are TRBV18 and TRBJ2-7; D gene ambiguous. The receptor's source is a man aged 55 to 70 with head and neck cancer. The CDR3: CASSPTGLEQYF. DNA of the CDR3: TGTGCCAGCTCACCCACGGGTCTCGAGCAGTACTTC.